This T cell receptor (beta chain) was recorded in a study of CD8 T cells in Susac syndrome. In blood CD8+ and CD4+ T cells, TCR beta underwent sequencing. The CDR3 covers 14 residues. With 4 bases removed from V and 1 base from J, the gap between germline ends came to 10 bases. CDR1 is PRHDT and CDR2 is FYEKMQ in the germline V gene (reference sequence). Random hexamers were used to reverse transcribe about 0.5 to 1 ug of RNA. The amplification used immunoSEQ multiplex PCR on TCR beta CDR3; it spanned 54 Vbeta and 13 Jbeta. TCRdb re-called the immunoSEQ multiplex PCR reads through MiXCR, storing one row per CDR3 protein. The data hold 25,000 to 35,000 distinct CDR3 sequences, with around 95% observed a single time.

The receptor comes from a human donor in good health. The chain employs TRBV13 and TRBJ2-5; D is uncertain. Sequenced: CD8+ T cells from PBMCs. CDR3 sequence: CASSWRNSQETQYF. CDR3 sequence (DNA): TGTGCCAGCAGCTGGCGGAACAGCCAAGAGACCCAGTACTTC.